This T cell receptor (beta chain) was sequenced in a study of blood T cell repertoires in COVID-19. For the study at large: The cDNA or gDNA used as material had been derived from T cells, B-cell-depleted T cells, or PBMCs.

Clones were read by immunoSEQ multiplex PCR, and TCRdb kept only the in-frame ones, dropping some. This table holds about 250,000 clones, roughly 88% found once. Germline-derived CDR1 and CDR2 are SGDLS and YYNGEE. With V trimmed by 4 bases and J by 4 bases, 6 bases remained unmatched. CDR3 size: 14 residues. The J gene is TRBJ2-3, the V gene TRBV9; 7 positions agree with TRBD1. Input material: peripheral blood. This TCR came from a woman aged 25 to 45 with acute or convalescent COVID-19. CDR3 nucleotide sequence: TGTGCCAGCAGCACACCGACAGGGTCAGATACGCAGTATTTT. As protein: CASSTPTGSDTQYF.